A single T cell receptor (beta chain) is shown here with its context. The data belong to a study of HIV-infected patients and healthy controls. The CDR3 runs to 13 residues. The V gene's germline CDR1 is SGHAT and CDR2 FQDESV (reference sequence). V shed 4 bases and J 4 bases; nucleotides not matched to a gene: 1. MiXCR, run by TCRdb on the 5' RACE reads, gives a single entry per CDR3 protein. In the table there are about 67,000 distinct CDR3 sequences, about 15% of which are singletons. Sequenced: CD4+ T cells from blood. The receptor was isolated from a human donor in good health. The chain is built from TRBV11-1 and TRBJ2-1; 7 nucleotides line up with TRBD1. CDR3 region: CASSSGQYNEQFF. As DNA, the CDR3 is TGTGCCAGCAGCTCGGGACAGTACAATGAGCAGTTCTTC. Filled out from reference TRBV11-1 and TRBJ2-1, the complete variable domain reads EAEVAQSPRYKITEKSQAVAFWCDPISGHATLYWYRQILGQGPELLVQFQDESVVDDSQLPKDRFSAERLKGVDSTLKIQPAELGDSAMYLCASSSGQYNEQFFGPGTRLTVL.